A selection of T cell receptor beta chains follows, all from one sample in a study of OX40 agonist ivuxolimab in advanced cancers. The assay was immunoSEQ multiplex PCR, and TCRdb's table has in-frame clones only and misses some. The profile shows tens of thousands of clones, roughly 83% of them singletons. The specimen comprised CD4+ or CD8+ T cells sorted from blood, sampled in a trial of the OX40 agonist ivuxolimab. Every receptor here comes from an adult with an advanced solid tumor such as melanoma, head and neck, liver or kidney cancer. CDR3s include the opening cysteine and the closing phenylalanine or tryptophan. D genes are given only for firm matches. A row's size may be missing; if present it is once, few, many or a size class.

j_call	d_call	clone_size	v_call	cdr3_nt	cdr3_aa
TRBJ2-5	-	-	TRBV30	TGTGCCTCCCTCCAGGTTACAAATGGGGAGACCCAGTACTTC	CASLQVTNGETQYF
TRBJ2-7	-	-	TRBV11-2	TGTGCCAGCAGCGTGGGCAGCTCCTACGAGCAGTACTTC	CASSVGSSYEQYF
TRBJ2-6	-	-	TRBV7-8	TGTGCCAGCAGCTTAGACGGGTTAGGTGGGGCCAACGTCCTGACTTTC	CASSLDGLGGANVLTF
TRBJ1-1	-	few	TRBV28	TGTGCCAGCAGTTTTTGGGGTGCCGAAGCTTTCTTT	CASSFWGAEAFF
TRBJ1-1	-	few	TRBV10-3	TGTGCCATCAGTGAGGATGGGGCCTGGGGTGAAGCTTTCTTT	CAISEDGAWGEAFF
TRBJ2-1	TRBD2	-	TRBV5-5	TGTGCCAGCAGCTTGGACACTAGCGGCCTCCTCGGGGCGCAGTTCTTC	CASSLDTSGLLGAQFF
TRBJ1-2	-	-	TRBV7-9	TGTGCCAGCAGCCCCTGGGACACCAACTATGGCTACACCTTC	CASSPWDTNYGYTF
TRBJ2-7	-	-	TRBV5-6	TGTGCCAGCAGCACCGGCCTGACCTACGAGCAGTACTTC	CASSTGLTYEQYF
TRBJ2-5	TRBD1	-	TRBV7-8	TGTGCCATACATCGAGGGCAGGGGGCGCGGGAGACCCAGTACTTC	CAIHRGQGARETQYF
TRBJ2-1	-	once	TRBV28	TGTGCCAGCAGACGGCTTACGGGCAATGAGCAGTTCTTC	CASRRLTGNEQFF
TRBJ1-4	-	once	TRBV19	TGTGCCAGTAGTATGGGCACAGGGCCTAATGAAAAACTGTTTTTT	CASSMGTGPNEKLFF
TRBJ2-5	-	few	TRBV7-9	TGTGCCAGCAGCTTGGCGAGGGAAGAGACCCAGTACTTC	CASSLAREETQYF
TRBJ2-7	TRBD2	-	TRBV11-1	TGTGCCGGCTCTCCCGGGACTAGCTTTAACGAGCAGTACTTC	CAGSPGTSFNEQYF
TRBJ2-5	TRBD2	once	TRBV11-2	TGTGCCAGCAGTGGGACGGGGGGGTTCGAGACCCAGTACTTC	CASSGTGGFETQYF
TRBJ2-5	-	-	TRBV15	TGTGCCACCAGCAGAGATTGGCAGTCCCTACAAGAGACCCAGTACTTC	CATSRDWQSLQETQYF
TRBJ2-1	TRBD1	-	TRBV14	TGTGCCAGCAGCCGGGACAGGGTGGACAATGAGCAGTTCTTC	CASSRDRVDNEQFF
TRBJ2-7	-	few	TRBV11-3	TGTGCCAGCAGCTCACGGAACCGACTAGAACCCTCCTACGAGCAGTACTTC	CASSSRNRLEPSYEQYF
TRBJ2-1	TRBD2	-	TRBV27	TGTGCCAGCATGGGACTAGCGGGGGAAGGTAAAGCTGAGCAGTTCTTC	CASMGLAGEGKAEQFF
TRBJ2-7	TRBD1	-	TRBV4-1	TGCGCCAGCAGCCGGGCCATCGAGCAGGGGGCCTACGAGCAGTACTTC	CASSRAIEQGAYEQYF
TRBJ1-5	TRBD1	-	TRBV9	TGTGCCAGCAGCCCAAACAGGGGGCCGCAGCCCCAGCATTTT	CASSPNRGPQPQHF
TRBJ1-2	-	-	TRBV29-1	TGCAGCGTTGAAACAGGGTTGTATGGCTACACCTTC	CSVETGLYGYTF
TRBJ2-3	TRBD2	once	TRBV27	TGTGCCAGCAGACCCTCCCCCGGGACTAGCGGGGAAGATACGCAGTATTTT	CASRPSPGTSGEDTQYF